Listed here are 9 T cell receptor beta chains from one sample, sequenced in a study of cytomegalovirus exposure and HLA in healthy donors. Primers for the PCR totalled 60 Vbeta and 13 Jbeta. Clones were sequenced by immunoSEQ multiplex PCR, and TCRdb holds only the in-frame ones, with some missing. The sample lists approximately 150,000 clones, about 80% seen once, with under 5% in the top ten. Input material: PBMCs. The receptors come from a man between 35 and 55 years old in good health and CMV-seronegative.

The count of this clone is one. This chain uses TRBV4-2 with TRBJ2-7; 8 positions agree with TRBD1. Germline V CDR1 and CDR2: LGHNA, YNFKEQ. The CDR3 consists of 15 residues. The V and J ends lost 5 bases and 2 bases, in that order; junction bases with no gene match: 8. The CDR3 DNA reads as TGTGCCAGCAGCACCCCGGACAGGGACGCCTACGAGCAGTACTTC. Protein sequence: CASSTPDRDAYEQYF.

This clone was picked up one time. The gene calls are TRBV10-2 and TRBJ2-2; no reliable D call. The CDR3 is 13 amino acids. V gave up 3 bases and J gave up 11 bases, with 13 bases separating them. The germline V gene encodes CDR1 WSHSY and CDR2 SAAADI. CDR3 nucleotide sequence: TGCGCCAGCAGTGAAAGGTTATCAGGCGAGCTGTTTTTT. Its protein is CASSERLSGELFF.

The V and J genes are TRBV27 and TRBJ1-5; 7 nucleotides match TRBD1. The CDR3 has 14 amino acids. The V gene's germline CDR1 is MNHEY and CDR2 SMNVEV (reference sequence). Losses at the gene ends were 3 bases for V and 4 bases for J; bases not matched to a gene: 3. The CDR3 nucleotides are TGTGCCAGCAGTTTCCGGGACAGAAATCAGCCCCAGCATTTT. Encoded protein: CASSFRDRNQPQHF.

The chain recombines TRBV30 with TRBJ2-5, with a possible D match to TRBD1 (6 bases). The better agreement between TRBJ2-7 and the DNA end casts doubt on the J call. CDR1 and CDR2 from the germline V gene are GTSNPN and SVGIG (reference sequence). This CDR3 spans 17 amino acids. The CDR3 DNA sequence: TGTGCCTGGAGTGTTTTGGCCCGAAAGTTTACAGGGTACGAGCAGTACTTC. This gives the protein CAWSVLARKFTGYEQYF.

DNA of the CDR3: TGTGCCAGCAGTTTATCGGGAGAATATGGCTACACCTTC. Translated: CASSLSGEYGYTF. The chain joins TRBV27 to TRBJ1-2; D remains ambiguous. Trimming removed 0 bases from V and 5 bases from J, with 7 bases in between. Germline CDR1 and CDR2: MNHEY and SMNVEV (reference sequence). This CDR3 has 13 amino acids.

CDR3 DNA sequence: TGTGCCAGCAGCTTAGGGACAGGGCCCGGGGAGCTGTTTTTT. Its translation: CASSLGTGPGELFF. This chain links TRBV5-6 with TRBJ2-2; 9 bases line up with TRBD1. The germline gives CDR1 SGHDT, CDR2 YYEEEE. V shed 2 bases and J 6 bases; nucleotides not matched to a gene: 2. CDR3 length: 14 residues.

This clone was seen more than once but under ten times. This sample includes further DNA sequences coding for the same CDR3. This chain links TRBV2 with TRBJ2-2; 8 bases match TRBD1. J lost 5 bases, V lost 7 bases, and 15 bases had no gene match. Germline assignment: CDR1 SNHLY and CDR2 FYNNEI. The CDR3 is 17 amino acids. CDR3 sequence (DNA): TGTGCCAGCACCACCTCGACAGGGGTATATGGTACCGGGGAGCTGTTTTTT. Translating it yields CASTTSTGVYGTGELFF.

This chain connects TRBV14 to TRBJ2-5; possibly TRBD1 for D (5 bases). CDR1 SGHDN and CDR2 FVKESK come from the germline V gene. CDR3 length: 15 amino acids. Trimming stripped 3 bases from V and 5 bases from J, with 16 bases between. This chain's CDR3 is CASSQVRTPSETQYF. In DNA, the CDR3 is TGTGCCAGCAGCCAGGTCCGGACACCATCTGAGACCCAGTACTTC.

This sequence joins TRBV5-1 and TRBJ1-2; D call uncertain. CDR3 length: 14 amino acids. V gave up 0 bases and J gave up 5 bases, with 11 bases separating them. CDR1 is SGHRS and CDR2 is YFSETQ in the germline V gene. CDR3 residues: CASSLGSQKYGYTF. CDR3 DNA sequence: TGCGCCAGCAGCTTGGGTTCCCAGAAATATGGCTACACCTTC.